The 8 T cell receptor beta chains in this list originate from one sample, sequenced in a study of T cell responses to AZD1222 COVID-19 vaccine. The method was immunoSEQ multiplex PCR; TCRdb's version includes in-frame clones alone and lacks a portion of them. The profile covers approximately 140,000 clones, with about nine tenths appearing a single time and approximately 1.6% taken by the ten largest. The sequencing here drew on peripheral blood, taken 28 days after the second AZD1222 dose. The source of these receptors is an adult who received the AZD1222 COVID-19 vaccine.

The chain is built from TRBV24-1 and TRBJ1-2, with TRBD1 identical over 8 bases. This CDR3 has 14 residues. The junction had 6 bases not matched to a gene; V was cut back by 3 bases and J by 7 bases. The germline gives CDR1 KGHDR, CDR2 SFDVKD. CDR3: CATSDPGGALGYTF. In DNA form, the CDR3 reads TGTGCCACCAGTGATCCAGGGGGCGCCCTTGGCTACACCTTC.

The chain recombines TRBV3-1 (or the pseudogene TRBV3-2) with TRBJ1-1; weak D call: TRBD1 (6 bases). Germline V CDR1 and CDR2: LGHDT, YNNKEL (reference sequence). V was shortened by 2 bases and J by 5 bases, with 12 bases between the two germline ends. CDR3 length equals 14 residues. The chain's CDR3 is CASSQFQGWTEAFF. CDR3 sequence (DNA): TGTGCCAGCAGCCAATTTCAGGGGTGGACTGAAGCTTTCTTT.

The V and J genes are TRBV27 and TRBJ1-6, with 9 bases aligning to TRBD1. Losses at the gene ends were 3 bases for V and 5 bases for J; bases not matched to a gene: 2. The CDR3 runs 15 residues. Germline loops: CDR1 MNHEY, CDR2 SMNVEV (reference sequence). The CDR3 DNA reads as TGTGCCAGCAGTTTCCGGGACAGGGATAATTCACCCCTCCACTTT. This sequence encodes CASSFRDRDNSPLHF.

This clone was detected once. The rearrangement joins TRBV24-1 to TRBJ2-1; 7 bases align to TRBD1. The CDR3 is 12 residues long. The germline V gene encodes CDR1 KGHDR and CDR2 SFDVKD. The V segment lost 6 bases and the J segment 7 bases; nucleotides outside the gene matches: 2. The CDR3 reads CATSPGGNEQFF. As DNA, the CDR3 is TGTGCCACCAGTCCAGGGGGAAATGAGCAGTTCTTC.

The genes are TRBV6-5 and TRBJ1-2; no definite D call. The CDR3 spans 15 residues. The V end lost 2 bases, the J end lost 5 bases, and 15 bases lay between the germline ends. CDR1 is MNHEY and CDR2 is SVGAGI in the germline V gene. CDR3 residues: CASSYPRRQYYGYTF. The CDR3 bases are TGTGCCAGCAGTTACCCACGACGGCAGTATTATGGCTACACCTTC.

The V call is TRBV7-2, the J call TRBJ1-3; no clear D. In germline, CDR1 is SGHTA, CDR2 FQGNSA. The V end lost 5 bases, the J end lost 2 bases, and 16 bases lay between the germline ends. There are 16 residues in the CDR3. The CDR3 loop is CASSIEPWQAGNTIYF. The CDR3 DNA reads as TGTGCCAGCAGCATAGAGCCATGGCAGGCTGGAAACACCATATATTTT.

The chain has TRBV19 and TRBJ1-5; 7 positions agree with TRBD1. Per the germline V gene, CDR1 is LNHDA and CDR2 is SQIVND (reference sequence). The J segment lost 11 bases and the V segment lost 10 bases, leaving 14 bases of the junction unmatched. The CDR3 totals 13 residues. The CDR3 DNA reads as TGTGCCACCACTCCCGGGGACAGAAAGTCCCAGCATTTT. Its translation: CATTPGDRKSQHF. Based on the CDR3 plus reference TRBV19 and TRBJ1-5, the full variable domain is DGGITQSPKYLFRKEGQNVTLSCEQNLNHDAMYWYRQDPGQGLRLIYYSQIVNDFQKGDIAEGYSVSREKKESFPLTVTSAQKNPTAFYLCATTPGDRKSQHFGDGTRLSIL.

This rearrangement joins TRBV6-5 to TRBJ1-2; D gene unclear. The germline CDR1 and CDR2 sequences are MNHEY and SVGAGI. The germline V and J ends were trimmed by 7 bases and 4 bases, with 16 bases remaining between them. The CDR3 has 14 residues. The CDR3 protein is CASMENGLPYGYTF. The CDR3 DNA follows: TGTGCCAGCATGGAAAACGGACTCCCCTATGGCTACACCTTC.